Below, 18 T cell receptor beta chains from the same sample are listed, as sequenced in a study of blood T cell repertoires in COVID-19. The data were produced by immunoSEQ multiplex PCR, yet TCRdb's version contains in-frame clones alone and is incomplete. The sample carries roughly 350,000 clones, over 75% recorded once. Sequencing was done on a sample of peripheral blood. These TCRs come from a woman aged 45-65 years with active or convalescent COVID-19.

V is TRBV11-2 and J is TRBJ2-2; D may be TRBD2 (5 bases). Germline CDR1 reads SGHAT; CDR2 reads FQNNGV. Trimming cost V 2 bases and J 0 bases, with 19 bases left between them. The CDR3 loop spans 19 amino acids. The CDR3 region is CASSLYMDFGGANTGELFF. The CDR3 DNA is TGTGCCAGCAGCTTATATATGGACTTTGGCGGTGCGAACACCGGGGAGCTGTTTTTT.

The CDR3 here is CASSLERELGNTIYF. The CDR3 region has the DNA TGTGCCAGCAGCTTAGAGCGTGAATTGGGAAACACCATATATTTT. This rearrangement joins TRBV7-6 to TRBJ1-3; D gene uncertain. The CDR3 covers 15 residues. CDR1 is SGHVS and CDR2 is FNYEAQ in the germline V gene. V lost 1 base to trimming and J lost 4 bases, with 11 bases between them.

V usage is TRBV4-3 and J usage is TRBJ2-5; maybe TRBD1 (6 bases). V was clipped by 2 bases and J by 5 bases, with 18 bases between them. CDR1 LGHNA and CDR2 YSLEER come from the germline V gene. The CDR3 is 16 amino acids. CDR3 region: CASSQTPTGFGETQYF. The DNA of the CDR3 is TGCGCCAGCAGCCAAACACCGACAGGATTCGGCGAGACCCAGTACTTC.

This clone has just one count. The V call is TRBV7-2, the J call TRBJ2-5; D is possibly TRBD2 (5 bases). Germline loops: CDR1 SGHTA, CDR2 FQGNSA. The CDR3 spans 14 residues. The V end lost 1 base, the J end lost 3 bases, and 9 bases lay between the germline ends. The CDR3 here is CASSLGGPEETQYF. The DNA for the CDR3 is TGTGCCAGCAGCTTAGGCGGGCCAGAAGAGACCCAGTACTTC.

This clone was found once. V is TRBV19 and J is TRBJ1-5, with D uncertain. Deletions cut 3 bases from V and 1 base from J, with 22 bases between. Germline CDR1 reads LNHDA; CDR2 reads SQIVND (reference sequence). CDR3 length: 19 residues. This chain's CDR3 is CASSIVSAGSWESNQPQHF. CDR3 in DNA: TGTGCCAGTAGTATTGTATCAGCAGGTTCCTGGGAGAGCAATCAGCCCCAGCATTTT.

The rearrangement links TRBV7-2 to TRBJ1-4; the match to TRBD1 covers 9 bases. Germline assignment: CDR1 SGHTA and CDR2 FQGNSA. The CDR3 consists of 16 residues. V trimming: 3 bases; J trimming: 5 bases; junction bases outside the gene matches: 7. CDR3 coding DNA: TGTGCCAGCAGCTTCACCCAGGGACAGGGAAATGAAAAACTGTTTTTT. It translates to CASSFTQGQGNEKLFF.

This rearrangement joins TRBV9 to TRBJ2-1; TRBD2 agrees at 9 bases. Germline CDR1 reads SGDLS; CDR2 reads YYNGEE. The junction had 6 bases not matched to a gene; V was cut back by 3 bases and J by 2 bases. The CDR3 extends over 16 amino acids. The CDR3 bases are TGTGCCAGCAGCGAGCGGGAGGCCCCCCCCTACAATGAGCAGTTCTTC. This gives the protein CASSEREAPPYNEQFF.

J is TRBJ2-1 and V is TRBV30, with TRBD2 matching 7 bases. Germline V gene sequence: CDR1 GTSNPN, CDR2 SVGIG (reference sequence). The CDR3 consists of 14 residues. After removal of 2 bases from V and 5 bases from J, the junction contained 6 bases not matched to a gene. The CDR3 spells CAWSPGRGDNEQFF. CDR3 DNA: TGTGCCTGGAGTCCTGGTCGGGGGGACAATGAGCAGTTCTTC.

The table lists this clone with a few counts. For the CDR3, the DNA is TGCGCCAGCAGCTTGATGGGGGGCGAGCAGTACTTC. It codes for CASSLMGGEQYF. The rearrangement uses TRBV5-1 and TRBJ2-7; tentatively, D is TRBD2 (6 bases). V was clipped by 1 base and J by 6 bases, with 8 bases between them. Germline values: CDR1 SGHRS, CDR2 YFSETQ. The CDR3 sequence is 12 residues long.

This chain links TRBV11-2 with TRBJ2-5, with 7 bases that match TRBD1. The CDR3 loop spans 17 amino acids. V gave up 1 base and J gave up 4 bases; unmatched junction bases: 12. The germline V gene has CDR1 SGHAT and CDR2 FQNNGV. CDR3 DNA: TGTGCCAGCAGCTTAGTAAGGGGAACAGGGGAGTTAGAGACCCAGTACTTC. The encoded protein is CASSLVRGTGELETQYF.

This clone occurred once. CDR3 sequence: CASSSPPGAGPTEAFF. The CDR3 DNA reads as TGTGCCAGCAGTTCCCCCCCAGGGGCCGGTCCCACTGAAGCTTTCTTT. V is TRBV6-2 or TRBV6-3 and J is TRBJ1-1, with a tentative D call TRBD1 (6 bases). The CDR3 covers 16 residues. CDR1 and CDR2 from the germline V gene are MNHEY and SVGEGT. With 4 bases removed from V and 4 bases from J, the gap between germline ends came to 19 bases.

The V call is TRBV6-2 or TRBV6-3, the J call TRBJ1-5; D is unresolved. V gave up 0 bases and J gave up 2 bases, with 11 bases separating them. This CDR3 comprises 16 residues. In germline, CDR1 is MNHEY, CDR2 SVGEGT. CDR3 loop: CASSYSREERNQPQHF. The CDR3 nucleotides are TGTGCCAGCAGTTACTCGAGGGAGGAACGCAATCAGCCCCAGCATTTT.

The chain has TRBV15 and TRBJ1-5, with D tentatively TRBD1 (5 bases). In germline, CDR1 is LNHNV, CDR2 YYDKDF (reference sequence). V was pared by 0 bases and J by 5 bases, with 11 bases between. This CDR3 is 15 amino acids long. In DNA, the CDR3 is TGTGCCACCAGCAGAGACCAGGGCAGCCATCAGCCCCAGCATTTT. Protein product: CATSRDQGSHQPQHF.

This clone was detected only once. The V and J genes are TRBV30 and TRBJ1-4; TRBD1 aligns across 8 bases. The CDR3 loop spans 15 amino acids. Germline trimming cut 2 bases from V and 8 bases from J; bases unmatched to any gene: 10. Germline V gives CDR1 GTSNPN, CDR2 SVGIG (reference sequence). The CDR3 region has the DNA TGTGCCTGGAGTCTGGACAGGGTAGGGGGGGAAAAACTGTTTTTT. This translates into CAWSLDRVGGEKLFF.

The J gene is TRBJ1-1, the V gene TRBV5-6; no reliable D call. Per germline, CDR1 SGHDT and CDR2 YYEEEE. This CDR3 region has 14 residues. Trimming stripped 5 bases from V and 0 bases from J, with 11 bases between. The CDR3 DNA follows: TGTGCCAGCAGAGAAGGAGTCATGAACACTGAAGCTTTCTTT. This codes for CASREGVMNTEAFF.

The rearrangement uses TRBV6-2 or TRBV6-3 and TRBJ2-2; D may be TRBD2 (6 bases). V was shortened by 6 bases and J by 3 bases, with 23 bases between the two germline ends. This CDR3 region has 18 residues. Per germline, CDR1 MNHEY and CDR2 SVGEGT. Here the CDR3 DNA reads TGTGCCAGCAGCGATAATTTCGGAGGAGGGCCGTACACCGGGGAGCTGTTTTTT. It encodes CASSDNFGGGPYTGELFF.

The chain is built from TRBV7-3 and TRBJ2-1; 14 nucleotides match TRBD2. The V and J ends lost 5 bases and 6 bases, in that order; junction bases with no gene match: 6. This CDR3 has 16 residues. CDR1 SGHTA and CDR2 FQGTGA come from the germline V gene. The CDR3 DNA sequence: TGTGCCAGCAGCCCTTGGGGGACTAGCGGGGGCAATGAGCAGTTCTTC. It codes for CASSPWGTSGGNEQFF.

This clone has only one observation. The chain is built from TRBV9 and TRBJ1-1; a weak D match, TRBD1 (6 bases). Germline CDR1 is SGDLS and CDR2 is YYNGEE. V was clipped by 3 bases and J by 2 bases, with 17 bases between them. The CDR3 covers 16 residues. The chain's CDR3 is CASSGNRDTGNTEAFF. The CDR3 coding sequence is TGTGCCAGCAGCGGGAATAGGGACACGGGTAACACTGAAGCTTTCTTT. Supplemented by reference TRBV9 and TRBJ1-1, the full variable domain reads DSGVTQTPKHLITATGQRVTLRCSPRSGDLSVYWYQQSLDQGLQFLIQYYNGEERAKGNILERFSAQQFPDLHSELNLSSLELGDSALYFCASSGNRDTGNTEAFFGQGTRLTVV.